The 8 T cell receptor beta chains in this list originate from one sample, sequenced in a study of brain T cells in children with intractable seizures. Some clones are missing from TCRdb's copy, which holds only in-frame ones; the method was immunoSEQ multiplex PCR. The repertoire holds over 20,000 clones, 94% seen once, with under 6.5% in the top ten. Sequencing was performed on peripheral blood, taken at surgery. The receptors derive from a boy between 5 and 17 years old with focal cortical dysplasia and intractable seizures.

The chain recombines TRBV7-9 with TRBJ2-5, with D possibly TRBD1 on 6 matching bases. Germline CDR1 reads SEHNR; CDR2 reads FQNEAQ (reference sequence). This CDR3 comprises 15 residues. V lost 0 bases and J 2 bases, leaving 10 bases between the germline ends. The CDR3 DNA sequence: TGTGCCAGCAGCTTAGCAGGGACACCTCAAGAGACCCAGTACTTC. It codes for CASSLAGTPQETQYF.

A remark on this clone: The same CDR3 is also encoded by other DNA sequences in this sample. The genes are TRBV4-1 and TRBJ1-1, with TRBD1 as a possible D gene (5 bases). The CDR3 has 15 amino acids. Per germline, CDR1 MGHRA and CDR2 YSYEKL. Trimming stripped 0 bases from V and 5 bases from J, with 13 bases between. The CDR3 spells CASSQDGGAGTEAFF. The CDR3 DNA reads as TGCGCCAGCAGCCAAGACGGGGGTGCGGGGACTGAAGCTTTCTTT.

This chain uses TRBV3-1 (or the pseudogene TRBV3-2) with TRBJ1-4; 9 nucleotides line up with TRBD1. In germline, CDR1 is LGHDT, CDR2 YNNKEL (reference sequence). With 5 bases clipped from V and 8 bases from J, the junction kept 6 bases outside the gene matches. The CDR3 loop spans 14 amino acids. CDR3 coding DNA: TGTGCCAGCAGCAGGAGGACAGGGGAGGAAAAACTGTTTTTT. Its translation: CASSRRTGEEKLFF.

The rearrangement links TRBV27 to TRBJ1-6, with D maybe TRBD1 (5 bases). The CDR3 sequence is 18 residues long. V dropped 2 bases and J dropped 9 bases, with 23 bases sitting between them. Germline V gives CDR1 MNHEY, CDR2 SMNVEV (reference sequence). The CDR3 bases are TGTGCCAGCAGTTTAGGGGGTCAAGGGGTTTTCCTTATTTCACCCCTCCACTTT. This sequence encodes CASSLGGQGVFLISPLHF.

This chain joins TRBV6-1 and TRBJ2-7; TRBD1 matches at 8 bases. The germline gives CDR1 MNHNS, CDR2 SASEGT. The CDR3 consists of 15 residues. The J segment lost 3 bases and the V segment lost 0 bases, leaving 4 bases of the junction unmatched. The chain's CDR3 is CASSEARQGNYEQYV. The CDR3 nucleotides are TGTGCCAGCAGTGAAGCGCGACAGGGGAACTACGAGCAGTACGTC.

The chain has TRBV3-1 (or the pseudogene TRBV3-2) and TRBJ2-1, with D possibly TRBD2 on 5 matching bases. Deletions cut 5 bases from V and 9 bases from J, with 20 bases between. Germline V lookup: CDR1 LGHDT, CDR2 YNNKEL (reference sequence). The CDR3 is 15 amino acids. For the CDR3, the DNA is TGTGCCAGCAGCGCCAGGAGGCTTAGTTTCCCTGAGCAGTTCTTC. Its protein is CASSARRLSFPEQFF.

J is TRBJ1-2 and V is TRBV4-1, with D possibly being TRBD1 (6 bases). V lost 1 base, J lost 5 bases, and 11 bases lay in between. The germline gives CDR1 MGHRA, CDR2 YSYEKL. The CDR3 covers 14 residues. The CDR3 here is CASSQAGTTYGYTF. The CDR3 DNA follows: TGCGCCAGCAGCCAAGCCGGGACAACGTATGGCTACACCTTC.

The genes are TRBV28 and TRBJ1-4, with a tentative D call TRBD1 (5 bases). This CDR3 region has 11 residues. V was cut by 6 bases and J by 10 bases, with 9 bases left in between. The germline V gene has CDR1 MDHEN and CDR2 SYDVKM. The CDR3 DNA sequence: TGTGCCAGCAGCCTCGGGGGAAAACTGTTTTTT. It translates to CASSLGGKLFF.